This T cell receptor (beta chain) derives from a study of T-cell memory formation after mild COVID-19. Findings and limits, study-wide: CD4/CD8 balance held among clones contracting day 15 to 85, and later expanders leaned CD4+.

The germline V gene has CDR1 MGHDK and CDR2 SYGVNS. Trimming took off 3 bases at V and 4 bases at J, with 15 bases between the two ends. The CDR3 contains 15 residues. MiXCR was run by TCRdb on the 5' RACE reads, yielding one entry per CDR3 protein. The sample contains some 57,000 distinct CDR3 sequences, less than 15% of which appear only once. With regard to this clonotype: Its antigen is as yet unknown.

The TCR sequence derives from a man in his late teens or twenties who had mild COVID-19 (a few samples of this study predate the infection). Cell type and time point are not known. The J gene is TRBJ1-2, the V gene TRBV25-1; weak D call: TRBD1 (5 bases). The sequencing sample was made of PBMCs or a T cell subset sorted from them (not recorded which). CDR3 sequence: CASSEIDSWIYGYTF. For the CDR3, the DNA is TGTGCCAGCAGTGAGATTGACAGTTGGATCTATGGCTACACCTTC.